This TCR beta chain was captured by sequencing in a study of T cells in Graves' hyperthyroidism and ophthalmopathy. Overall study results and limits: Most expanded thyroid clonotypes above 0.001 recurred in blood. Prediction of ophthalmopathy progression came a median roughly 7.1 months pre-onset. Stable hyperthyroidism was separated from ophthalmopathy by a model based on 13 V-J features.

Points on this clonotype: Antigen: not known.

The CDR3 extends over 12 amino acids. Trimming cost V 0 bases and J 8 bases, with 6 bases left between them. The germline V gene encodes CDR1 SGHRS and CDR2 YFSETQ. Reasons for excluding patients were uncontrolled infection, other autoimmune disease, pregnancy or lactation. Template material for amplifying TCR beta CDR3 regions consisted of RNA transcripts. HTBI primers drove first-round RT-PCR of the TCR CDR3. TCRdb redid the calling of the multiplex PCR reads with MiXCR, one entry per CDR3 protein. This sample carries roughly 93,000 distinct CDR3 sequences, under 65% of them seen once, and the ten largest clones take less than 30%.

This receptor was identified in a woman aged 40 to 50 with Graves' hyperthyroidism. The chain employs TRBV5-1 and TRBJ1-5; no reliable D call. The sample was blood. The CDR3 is CASSLAVKPQHF. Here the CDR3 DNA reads TGCGCCAGCAGCTTGGCCGTCAAGCCCCAGCATTTT.